What follows is one T cell receptor (beta chain) and its context. Its antigen is as yet unknown. TCRdb independently ran MiXCR on the 5' RACE reads; one entry per CDR3 protein. Of about 500,000 distinct CDR3 sequences listed, roughly 12% were seen once; the top ten hold around 7%. The germline gives CDR1 DFQATT, CDR2 SNEGSKA (reference sequence). The CDR3 has 15 amino acids. V gave up 7 bases and J gave up 4 bases, with 23 bases separating them. The data were obtained in a study of CD8 T cells in ankylosing spondylitis. Whole-study results and caveats: There was a TCR beta motif, made of several highly homologous variants, that appeared characteristic of ankylosing spondylitis blood. Matched ankylosing spondylitis synovial fluid reportedly contained a significantly enriched population of disease-linked clones.

The chain carries TRBV20-1 and TRBJ2-7; D possibly matches TRBD1 or TRBD2 (6 bases each). The clonotype originates from a male donor with ankylosing spondylitis. The source material was blood, either unsorted or a sorted T cell fraction (not recorded which). As DNA, the CDR3 is TGCAGTGTCCAAACGAGGGGGGAGAGATGGTACGAGCAGTACGTC. As protein: CSVQTRGERWYEQYV.